What follows are 4 T cell receptor beta chains derived from one specimen sequenced in a study of vaccination effects on CD4 cells after COVID-19. These TCRs are of unknown antigen specificity. In the ViraFEST assay, antigen-specific CD4+ clonotypes were identified by expansion after peptide-pool stimulation. After roughly 11 days in culture, the CD4+ T cells were isolated. Participants were vaccinated with two doses of either the BNT162b2 or mRNA-1273 vaccine. Only in-frame clones appear in the TCRdb table, and some are missing; sequencing was by immunoSEQ multiplex PCR. The table shows around 69,000 clones, with roughly 81% occurring only once. The material was CD4+ T cells from PBMCs cultured with HCoV-229E spike peptides, obtained after COVID-19 vaccination. The receptor set was obtained from a human donor who received a COVID-19 vaccine.

The rearrangement joins TRBV3-1 (or the pseudogene TRBV3-2) to TRBJ1-1; D not resolved. CDR1 LGHDT and CDR2 YNNKEL come from the germline V gene (reference sequence). V shed 3 bases and J shed 6 bases, with 5 bases lying between them. CDR3 length: 11 residues. The CDR3 here is CASSQGSEAFF. The CDR3 region has the DNA TGTGCCAGCAGCCAGGGCTCTGAAGCTTTCTTT.

The chain uses TRBV7-2 and TRBJ1-6; TRBD1 is a possible D gene (5 bases). Trimming left V 2 bases short and J 4 bases short, with 12 bases between. Germline lookup yields CDR1 SGHTA and CDR2 FQGNSA. This CDR3 has 16 residues. For the CDR3, the DNA is TGTGCCAGCAGCTTATACCGGGGCGCATATAATTCACCCCTCCACTTT. This codes for CASSLYRGAYNSPLHF. The full variable domain, completed using reference TRBV7-2 and TRBJ1-6, is GAGVSQSPSNKVTEKGKDVELRCDPISGHTALYWYRQSLGQGLEFLIYFQGNSAPDKSGLPSDRFSAERTGGSVSTLTIQRTQQEDSAVYLCASSLYRGAYNSPLHFGNGTRLTVT.

The rearrangement links TRBV5-1 to TRBJ1-1; maybe TRBD1 (6 bases). The CDR3 loop spans 15 amino acids. With 0 bases removed from V and 3 bases from J, the gap between germline ends came to 12 bases. CDR1 SGHRS and CDR2 YFSETQ come from the germline V gene. The CDR3 DNA sequence: TGCGCCAGCAGCTTGGAACCGGGGGCCCACACTGAAGCTTTCTTT. It is translated as CASSLEPGAHTEAFF.

The CDR3 reads CAWSLPTGVNSPLHF. The CDR3 DNA follows: TGTGCCTGGAGTCTTCCGACAGGGGTGAATTCACCCCTCCACTTT. The J gene is TRBJ1-6, the V gene TRBV30, with 8 bases identical to TRBD1. The CDR3 runs 15 residues. The V gene's germline CDR1 is GTSNPN and CDR2 SVGIG (reference sequence). Trimming cost V 2 bases and J 7 bases; bases outside gene matches: 7. The full variable domain, with the rest looked up from reference TRBV30 and TRBJ1-6, is SQTIHQWPATLVQPVGSPLSLECTVEGTSNPNLYWYRQAAGRGLQLLFYSVGIGQISSEVPQNLSASRPQDRQFILSSKKLLLSDSGFYLCAWSLPTGVNSPLHFGNGTRLTVT.